Presented here are 20 T cell receptor beta chains from one specimen sequenced in a study of T cell responses to AZD1222 COVID-19 vaccine. The method was immunoSEQ multiplex PCR; TCRdb's version includes in-frame clones alone and lacks a portion of them. This table holds 95,000 to 150,000 clones, over 75% found once. The sample here was peripheral blood, taken on day 0 of AZD1222 vaccination. These receptors all stem from an adult in good health.

The chain couples TRBV7-2 to TRBJ1-1; D may be TRBD1 (6 bases). Germline V CDR1 and CDR2: SGHTA, FQGNSA. The CDR3 is 14 residues long. Trimming pared 5 bases from V and 4 bases from J, leaving 14 bases between. The CDR3 here is CASSSTGTSTEAFF. In nucleotides, the CDR3 is TGTGCCAGCAGCAGCACCGGGACAAGCACTGAAGCTTTCTTT.

The rearrangement joins TRBV6-5 to TRBJ1-4; tentatively, D is TRBD1 (5 bases). CDR3 length: 15 residues. The germline CDR1 and CDR2 sequences are MNHEY and SVGAGI. V was shortened by 2 bases and J by 8 bases, with 15 bases between the two germline ends. CDR3: CASSYGGGGGEKLFF. The DNA of the CDR3 is TGTGCCAGCAGTTACGGCGGGGGAGGAGGGGAAAAACTGTTTTTT.

The rearrangement uses TRBV15 and TRBJ1-2; 8 bases map to TRBD1. This CDR3 spans 14 amino acids. J lost 2 bases, V lost 4 bases, and 3 bases had no gene match. CDR1 LNHNV and CDR2 YYDKDF come from the germline V gene (reference sequence). CDR3 protein: CATSTRGPNYGYTF. DNA for the CDR3: TGTGCCACCAGCACCAGGGGGCCGAACTATGGCTACACCTTC.

This clone appeared a single time. The V and J genes are TRBV20-1 and TRBJ1-2; no definite D call. The CDR3 is 10 residues long. Looked up from germline, CDR1 is DFQATT and CDR2 is SNEGSKA (reference sequence). Trimming removed 3 bases at V and 5 bases at J, with 4 bases between. Written as DNA, the CDR3 is TGCAGTGCTAGTTCGTATGGCTACACCTTC. Protein: CSASSYGYTF.

The gene calls are TRBV15 and TRBJ2-1, with D possibly being TRBD2 (5 bases). The germline V and J ends were trimmed by 0 bases and 6 bases, with 9 bases remaining between them. The CDR3 contains 14 residues. The germline CDR1 and CDR2 sequences are LNHNV and YYDKDF (reference sequence). The CDR3 loop is CATSRDVGSNEQFF. DNA of the CDR3: TGTGCCACCAGCAGAGATGTTGGGAGCAATGAGCAGTTCTTC.

V and J are TRBV19 and TRBJ1-2, with unresolved D. V was shortened by 3 bases and J by 1 base, with 12 bases between the two germline ends. CDR1 LNHDA and CDR2 SQIVND come from the germline V gene (reference sequence). The CDR3 is 15 amino acids. The CDR3 here is CASSIRRGNNYGYTF. DNA for the CDR3: TGTGCCAGTAGTATCCGACGCGGTAATAACTATGGCTACACCTTC.

This clone occurred a few times. This chain links TRBV20-1 with TRBJ2-7, with TRBD2 identical over 11 bases. This CDR3 region has 17 residues. After removal of 3 bases from V and 3 bases from J, the junction contained 13 bases not matched to a gene. Germline V gene sequence: CDR1 DFQATT, CDR2 SNEGSKA (reference sequence). CDR3 region: CSASLVAGGFKGYEQYF. Here the CDR3 DNA reads TGCAGTGCTAGTTTGGTAGCGGGAGGGTTTAAGGGCTACGAGCAGTACTTC.

This rearrangement joins TRBV6-5 to TRBJ1-1; possible D gene TRBD1, 6 bases. V shed 5 bases and J shed 4 bases, with 14 bases lying between them. Germline loops: CDR1 MNHEY, CDR2 SVGAGI. This CDR3 has 14 amino acids. The CDR3 DNA reads as TGTGCCAGCAGTAGGGGGGGCTGGGGCACTGAAGCTTTCTTT. Its protein is CASSRGGWGTEAFF.

The rearrangement links TRBV3-1 (or the pseudogene TRBV3-2) to TRBJ2-2; possibly TRBD2 for D (6 bases). Trimming cost V 2 bases and J 4 bases, with 14 bases left between them. The CDR3 sequence is 16 residues long. Germline V gives CDR1 LGHDT, CDR2 YNNKEL (reference sequence). The CDR3 nucleotides read TGTGCCAGCAGCCAACAACTACCGGGACTCACCGGGGAGCTGTTTTTT. Translated: CASSQQLPGLTGELFF.

This sequence joins TRBV27 and TRBJ2-1; D perhaps matches TRBD1 (6 bases). Between the trimmed V and J ends, which lost 6 bases and 5 bases, there was a span of 17 bases. The V gene's germline CDR1 is MNHEY and CDR2 SMNVEV (reference sequence). CDR3 size: 15 residues. CDR3 protein: CASSQRTELHNEQFF. The CDR3 DNA reads as TGTGCCAGCAGCCAGAGGACAGAGCTTCACAATGAGCAGTTCTTC.

The chain carries TRBV19 and TRBJ1-5; 11 bases fit TRBD1. Germline loops: CDR1 LNHDA, CDR2 SQIVND (reference sequence). CDR3 length: 18 amino acids. The V and J ends lost 5 bases and 4 bases, in that order; junction bases with no gene match: 13. The CDR3 protein is CASSPEGQGGIRNQPQHF. As DNA, the CDR3 is TGTGCCAGTAGTCCCGAGGGACAGGGGGGGATTCGGAATCAGCCCCAGCATTTT.

The J gene is TRBJ2-1, the V gene TRBV27; D possibly corresponds to TRBD2 (7 bases). V lost 6 bases, J lost 7 bases, and 22 bases lay in between. The germline gives CDR1 MNHEY, CDR2 SMNVEV (reference sequence). This CDR3 region has 16 residues. The DNA of the CDR3 is TGTGCCAGCAGCTTTGGGGGCGGGAGCCCCCTTAATGAGCAGTTCTTC. Protein product: CASSFGGGSPLNEQFF.

The V gene is TRBV9, the J gene TRBJ2-3; D gene ambiguous. The CDR3 totals 13 residues. Trimming took off 4 bases at V and 4 bases at J, with 10 bases between the two ends. The germline V gene has CDR1 SGDLS and CDR2 YYNGEE. Here the CDR3 reads CASSPRGPDTQYF. For the CDR3, the DNA is TGTGCCAGCAGCCCCCGAGGCCCAGATACGCAGTATTTT.

The chain joins TRBV7-9 to TRBJ2-1; 13 nucleotides match TRBD2. V lost 6 bases and J lost 7; bases outside the gene matches: 6. Germline V gives CDR1 SEHNR, CDR2 FQNEAQ (reference sequence). CDR3 size: 15 residues. CDR3 loop: CASSWTSGRKNEQFF. CDR3 nucleotides: TGTGCCAGCAGTTGGACTAGCGGGAGAAAGAATGAGCAGTTCTTC.

The gene calls are TRBV4-2 and TRBJ1-1; D gene ambiguous. The V and J ends lost 3 bases and 3 bases respectively, with 14 bases between them. Germline CDR1 reads LGHNA; CDR2 reads YNFKEQ. This CDR3 is 15 amino acids long. The chain's CDR3 is CASSHRLPADTEAFF. The CDR3 coding sequence is TGTGCCAGCAGCCACCGGCTCCCCGCCGACACTGAAGCTTTCTTT.

The chain is built from TRBV6-5 and TRBJ2-7, with D possibly called TRBD1 or TRBD2 (6 bases each). This CDR3 has 14 amino acids. Germline V CDR1 and CDR2: MNHEY, SVGAGI. In DNA form, the CDR3 reads TGTGTCTCCTTAAGGGGGGCTGGAGCCTACGAGCAGTACTTC. Translated, it gives CVSLRGAGAYEQYF.

The rearrangement uses TRBV6-1 and TRBJ1-2; D ambiguous. V lost 0 bases and J 4 bases, leaving 9 bases between the germline ends. Germline V lookup: CDR1 MNHNS, CDR2 SASEGT. The CDR3 has 14 residues. The DNA for the CDR3 is TGTGCCAGCAGTGAAGCGAGCGTGGGCTATGGCTACACCTTC. Its translation is CASSEASVGYGYTF.

The chain uses TRBV5-4 and TRBJ2-2, with D perhaps given as TRBD1 or TRBD2 (5 bases each). The CDR3 has 14 residues. Trimming took off 4 bases at V and 6 bases at J, with 13 bases between the two ends. The germline V gene has CDR1 SGHNT and CDR2 YYREEE (reference sequence). The CDR3 coding sequence is TGTGCCAGCAGCGCCGGGGCGGAGGCCGGGGAGCTGTTTTTT. It yields the protein CASSAGAEAGELFF.

The V and J genes are TRBV27 and TRBJ1-6, with no clear D. V lost 3 bases to trimming and J lost 0 bases, with 15 bases between them. The CDR3 is 18 residues long. Germline-derived CDR1 and CDR2 are MNHEY and SMNVEV (reference sequence). CDR3 amino acids: CASSFEGHGSSYNSPLHF. In nucleotides, the CDR3 is TGTGCCAGCAGTTTCGAAGGTCACGGTAGCTCCTATAATTCACCCCTCCACTTT.

This chain links TRBV7-9 with TRBJ2-2; no clear D gene. This CDR3 has 14 amino acids. Trimming took 3 bases from V and 6 from J, leaving 11 bases between them. Germline assignment: CDR1 SEHNR and CDR2 FQNEAQ (reference sequence). CDR3 residues: CASSFPGLPGELFF. The DNA of the CDR3 is TGTGCCAGCAGCTTTCCTGGGCTCCCCGGGGAGCTGTTTTTT.